A single sample gave rise to the 25 T cell receptor beta chains below, sequenced in a study of blood T cell repertoires in COVID-19. Profiled with immunoSEQ multiplex PCR; TCRdb holds only in-frame clones, not every one. The table has about 310,000 clones, roughly 85% seen once; the top ten hold about 1.9%. Sequencing was performed on PBMCs or T cells enriched from blood (not recorded which). These receptors were obtained from a woman aged 25-40 years who had been exposed to COVID-19.

The chain combines TRBV6-4 with TRBJ2-1; 7 bases are shared with TRBD1. The CDR3 is 13 amino acids. V was clipped by 5 bases and J by 8 bases; unmatched bases: 6. Germline V lookup: CDR1 MRHNA, CDR2 SNTAGT. The CDR3 loop is CASSREGADEQFF. The CDR3 coding sequence is TGTGCCAGCAGTCGCGAGGGGGCCGATGAGCAGTTCTTC.

V gene TRBV29-1 combines with J gene TRBJ1-4, with 8 bases lining up with TRBD1. With 4 bases clipped from V and 7 bases from J, the junction kept 5 bases outside the gene matches. Looked up from germline, CDR1 is SQVTM and CDR2 is ANQGSEA. The CDR3 extends over 13 amino acids. CDR3 loop: CSVVGDRSEKLFF. CDR3 DNA: TGCAGCGTTGTCGGGGACAGGAGTGAAAAACTGTTTTTT.

A single count supports this clone. This sequence joins TRBV10-2 and TRBJ2-5; 7 bases align to TRBD2. Germline V gene data show CDR1 as WSHSY and CDR2 as SAAADI. The CDR3 runs 15 residues. V shed 4 bases and J 1 base; nucleotides not matched to a gene: 6. This chain's CDR3 is CASSGASGLQETQYF. In nucleotides, the CDR3 is TGCGCCAGCAGTGGTGCTAGCGGCCTCCAAGAGACCCAGTACTTC.

The rearrangement joins TRBV5-4 to TRBJ1-4, with TRBD1 as a possible D gene (6 bases). Trimming took 0 bases from V and 6 from J, leaving 6 bases between them. The CDR3 sequence is 13 residues long. Looked up from germline, CDR1 is SGHNT and CDR2 is YYREEE (reference sequence). The CDR3 here is CASSLDRDEKLFF. The CDR3, as DNA: TGTGCCAGCAGCTTGGACAGGGATGAAAAACTGTTTTTT.

The rearrangement uses TRBV4-1 and TRBJ1-2, with D unresolved. The germline V gene has CDR1 MGHRA and CDR2 YSYEKL. This CDR3 region has 15 residues. V was shortened by 3 bases and J by 6 bases, with 17 bases between the two germline ends. The CDR3 DNA sequence: TGCGCCAGCAGCCATTCCCCCCCTCGGGAGGATGGCTACACCTTC. As protein: CASSHSPPREDGYTF.

This sequence joins TRBV27 and TRBJ1-5, with D hard to call. V was cut by 5 bases and J by 4 bases, with 6 bases left in between. The CDR3 has 12 amino acids. Germline assignment: CDR1 MNHEY and CDR2 SMNVEV (reference sequence). CDR3 residues: CASSGGNQPQHF. The CDR3 DNA reads TGTGCCAGCAGTGGAGGGAATCAGCCCCAGCATTTT.

V gene TRBV4-3 combines with J gene TRBJ1-2; D is unresolved. Trimming removed 0 bases at V and 6 bases at J, with 14 bases between. CDR1 is LGHNA and CDR2 is YSLEER in the germline V gene. The CDR3 totals 15 residues. CDR3 nucleotides: TGCGCCAGCAGCCAAGATTTTCATGAGGGTGATGGCTACACCTTC. It yields the protein CASSQDFHEGDGYTF.

This chain links TRBV2 with TRBJ2-7, with D maybe TRBD1 (6 bases). In germline, CDR1 is SNHLY, CDR2 FYNNEI. Trimming pared 0 bases from V and 9 bases from J, leaving 21 bases between. This CDR3 has 16 residues. CDR3 coding DNA: TGTGCCAGCAGTGAAGCGCCGGACAGTAGGGTTCCGAGGCAGTACTTC. This encodes CASSEAPDSRVPRQYF.

The rearrangement uses TRBV7-9 and TRBJ2-3; D is possibly TRBD1 (5 bases). The CDR3 has 14 amino acids. The V gene's germline CDR1 is SEHNR and CDR2 FQNEAQ (reference sequence). With 5 bases removed from V and 7 bases from J, the gap between germline ends came to 16 bases. The CDR3 reads CASSPRQSENTQYF. The CDR3 DNA is TGTGCCAGCAGCCCGCGACAGTCTGAGAATACGCAGTATTTT.

Regarding this clone: At one end, the junction sequence differs from germline, possibly due to a read error. The V call is TRBV30, the J call TRBJ1-2; perhaps TRBD1 as D (5 bases). Looked up from germline, CDR1 is GTSNPN and CDR2 is SVGIG (reference sequence). The CDR3 runs 15 residues. The CDR3 DNA reads TGTGCCTGGAGTGTAGCTTCAGGGCGAGATCTTGGGTACGCCTTC. Its translation: CAWSVASGRDLGYAF.

The J gene is TRBJ1-2, the V gene TRBV6-2 or TRBV6-3; unclear D gene. CDR3 length: 12 residues. CDR1 and CDR2 from the germline V gene are MNHEY and SVGEGT. Trimming removed 5 bases at V and 8 bases at J, with 12 bases between. The CDR3 loop is CASSGRTTGYTF. In nucleotides, the CDR3 is TGTGCCAGCAGTGGGCGTACCACCGGCTACACCTTC.

The rearrangement uses TRBV27 and TRBJ1-1; 7 bases align to TRBD1. Germline CDR1 is MNHEY and CDR2 is SMNVEV (reference sequence). V lost 6 bases to trimming and J lost 1 base; unmatched junction nucleotides: 8. CDR3 length: 15 residues. DNA for the CDR3: TGTGCCAGCAGAAGAACCGGGACAGCGAACACTGAAGCTTTCTTT. Translation: CASRRTGTANTEAFF.

The gene calls are TRBV5-1 and TRBJ2-1; 16 bases are shared with TRBD2. The ends lost 4 bases at V and 4 bases at J; junction bases unmatched: 2. CDR1 is SGHRS, CDR2 YFSETQ, per germline. This CDR3 region has 16 residues. CDR3 sequence: CASSGGLAGGYNEQFF. The CDR3 coding sequence is TGCGCCAGCAGCGGGGGACTAGCGGGAGGGTACAATGAGCAGTTCTTC.

V is TRBV9 and J is TRBJ2-3; D is possibly TRBD2 (5 bases). The germline V gene encodes CDR1 SGDLS and CDR2 YYNGEE. This CDR3 has 15 residues. With 3 bases removed from V and 0 bases from J, the gap between germline ends came to 11 bases. Here the CDR3 reads CASSAMEASTDTQYF. The DNA for the CDR3 is TGTGCCAGCAGCGCCATGGAGGCAAGCACAGATACGCAGTATTTT.

The rearrangement uses TRBV30 and TRBJ1-5; D is undetermined. This CDR3 is 15 amino acids long. Germline V gene lookup returns CDR1 GTSNPN and CDR2 SVGIG (reference sequence). V lost 7 bases to trimming and J lost 4 bases, with 20 bases between them. The CDR3 loop is CASSSGRASNQPQHF. CDR3 in DNA: TGTGCCTCTTCCTCTGGGCGGGCTTCTAATCAGCCCCAGCATTTT.

This clone has only one observation. The J gene is TRBJ1-2, the V gene TRBV10-2, with a tentative D call TRBD1 (5 bases). The CDR3 covers 14 residues. In germline, CDR1 is WSHSY, CDR2 SAAADI. Trimming removed 5 bases from V and 0 bases from J, with 10 bases in between. The CDR3 region has the DNA TGCGCCAGCAGTAGAGACAGCCCTAACTATGGCTACACCTTC. Residues: CASSRDSPNYGYTF.

This clone has a count of ten or more. Distinct nucleotide sequences in the sample also encode this CDR3. This chain connects TRBV9 to TRBJ2-3, with D maybe TRBD2 (6 bases). V gave up 0 bases and J gave up 4 bases, with 6 bases separating them. Germline CDR1 SGDLS, CDR2 YYNGEE. The CDR3 spans 13 residues. DNA of the CDR3: TGTGCCAGCAGCGTAGGGGGGGCAGATACGCAGTATTTT. This encodes CASSVGGADTQYF.

This sequence joins TRBV5-5 and TRBJ2-5, with 9 bases matching TRBD2. J was trimmed by 1 base and V by 4 bases; bases with no gene match: 2. The CDR3 has 14 amino acids. Germline lookup yields CDR1 SGHKS and CDR2 YYEKEE (reference sequence). CDR3 sequence reads: CASSAGLAQETQYF. The CDR3, as DNA: TGTGCCAGCAGCGCGGGACTAGCCCAAGAGACCCAGTACTTC.

The rearrangement joins TRBV5-1 to TRBJ1-1; 8 bases agree with TRBD1. Germline CDR1 SGHRS, CDR2 YFSETQ. The CDR3 has 15 amino acids. The V and J ends lost 2 bases and 2 bases, in that order; junction bases with no gene match: 5. The CDR3 nucleotides read TGCGCCAGCAGCTTACGGGACAGGACCAACACTGAAGCTTTCTTT. Encoded protein: CASSLRDRTNTEAFF.

This chain uses TRBV7-3 with TRBJ1-2; D might be TRBD1 (6 bases). This CDR3 has 16 amino acids. Germline lookup yields CDR1 SGHTA and CDR2 FQGTGA. Trimming took off 5 bases at V and 4 bases at J, with 20 bases between the two ends. The chain's CDR3 is CASSVPSGALLYGYTF. The CDR3 DNA sequence: TGTGCCAGCAGCGTACCATCAGGGGCCCTACTCTATGGCTACACCTTC.

The V and J genes are TRBV19 and TRBJ1-5; weak D call: TRBD1 (6 bases). Looked up from germline, CDR1 is LNHDA and CDR2 is SQIVND (reference sequence). The ends were cut back, 3 bases at V and 0 bases at J, with 9 bases in the middle. CDR3 length equals 15 residues. The CDR3 DNA reads as TGTGCCAGTAGTATCCCAGGGGATAGCAATCAGCCCCAGCATTTT. Residues: CASSIPGDSNQPQHF.

CDR3 nucleotide sequence: TGTGCCAGTAGTGTCACAGGGGGCGCTGGTGGCTACACCTTC. Its protein product is CASSVTGGAGGYTF. V and J are TRBV19 and TRBJ1-2, with TRBD1 matching over 9 bases. Germline assignment: CDR1 LNHDA and CDR2 SQIVND (reference sequence). V lost 5 bases to trimming and J lost 7 bases; unmatched junction nucleotides: 8. The CDR3 is made up of 14 amino acids.

The DNA for the CDR3 is TGTGCCAGCAGCTTATCTACAGGAGTTCTTAACACTGAAGCTTTCTTT. Encoded protein: CASSLSTGVLNTEAFF. The chain uses TRBV7-9 and TRBJ1-1; tentatively, D is TRBD1 (5 bases). Germline V gives CDR1 SEHNR, CDR2 FQNEAQ (reference sequence). This CDR3 contains 16 residues. Trimming shortened V by 2 bases and J by 2 bases, and 15 bases separated the two germline ends.

This clone was detected once. The chain is built from TRBV7-2 and TRBJ1-6, with 9 bases aligning to TRBD1. CDR1 is SGHTA and CDR2 is FQGNSA in the germline V gene. The CDR3 is 13 residues long. The trim removed 8 bases at V and 7 bases at J, leaving 3 bases unmatched. In DNA, the CDR3 is TGTGCCAGCGGGGGACAGGGAAATTCACCCCTCCACTTT. It translates to CASGGQGNSPLHF.

This chain connects TRBV9 to TRBJ2-3, with 7 bases that match TRBD2. The CDR3 extends over 15 amino acids. Germline assignment: CDR1 SGDLS and CDR2 YYNGEE. Unmatched junction bases numbered 6, after V lost 5 bases and J lost 0 bases. CDR3 DNA: TGTGCCAGCAGGAGCGGGGCGTCTAGCACAGATACGCAGTATTTT. The encoded protein is CASRSGASSTDTQYF.